Following are 16 T cell receptor beta chains from one sample sequenced in a study of cytomegalovirus exposure and HLA in healthy donors. The PCR had 60 Vbeta and 13 Jbeta primers. Using immunoSEQ multiplex PCR, the repertoire was profiled, and TCRdb retains in-frame clones only, with some absent. This sample carries tens of thousands of clones, about 67% of them seen once, and the ten largest clones take roughly an eighth. Material for sequencing was PBMCs. Every receptor here comes from a human donor in good health.

The chain recombines TRBV5-1 with TRBJ1-4; D unclear. The germline V and J ends were trimmed by 4 bases and 5 bases, with 12 bases remaining between them. This CDR3 is built from 14 residues. In germline, CDR1 is SGHRS, CDR2 YFSETQ. CDR3 residues: CASSPEVNNEKLFF. CDR3 DNA: TGCGCCAGCAGCCCGGAGGTCAACAATGAAAAACTGTTTTTT.

This chain joins TRBV12-5 and TRBJ2-7, with 10 bases matching TRBD1. Germline assignment: CDR1 LGHNT and CDR2 FRNRAP. V trimming: 5 bases; J trimming: 4 bases; junction bases outside the gene matches: 8. The CDR3 runs to 15 residues. This CDR3 is CASGPRGTGEYEQYF. CDR3 in DNA: TGTGCTAGTGGTCCCCGAGGGACAGGGGAGTACGAGCAGTACTTC.

J is TRBJ1-1 and V is TRBV19, with D maybe TRBD1 (5 bases). The germline V and J ends were trimmed by 4 bases and 4 bases, with 10 bases remaining between them. The CDR3 loop spans 13 amino acids. Germline values: CDR1 LNHDA, CDR2 SQIVND (reference sequence). Here the CDR3 reads CASSSREVTEAFF. The DNA for the CDR3 is TGTGCCAGTAGTAGCAGGGAGGTCACTGAAGCTTTCTTT.

This clone was seen more than once but under ten times. A read error may account for a junction end that differs from germline. The CDR3 DNA reads as TGTGCCAGCTCACCATTCGACAGGGATTCGTTGCGCTTC. Its translation: CASSPFDRDSLRF. The rearrangement joins TRBV18 to TRBJ1-2; 7 bases are a match to TRBD1. This CDR3 contains 13 residues. Germline CDR1 and CDR2: KGHSH and LQKENI.

V usage is TRBV5-4 and J usage is TRBJ2-1; TRBD1 agrees at 8 bases. The CDR3 has 15 amino acids. Trimming removed 4 bases from V and 6 bases from J; junction bases left unmatched: 9. Germline V CDR1 and CDR2: SGHNT, YYREEE (reference sequence). Written as DNA, the CDR3 is TGTGCCAGCAGCCCCCGGACAGGGCTGGCCAATGAGCAGTTCTTC. Translated, it gives CASSPRTGLANEQFF.

V and J are TRBV5-1 and TRBJ2-5, with TRBD1 matching 7 bases. Gene TRBJ2-7 matches the end of the DNA better, so the J call may be wrong. The CDR3 spans 15 residues. Germline V gene sequence: CDR1 SGHRS, CDR2 YFSETQ. CDR3 region: CASSLLTGNRYEQYF. CDR3 sequence (DNA): TGCGCCAGCAGCCTATTGACAGGGAATCGGTACGAGCAGTACTTC.

This clone was counted between two and nine times. The chain is built from TRBV5-6 and TRBJ2-5, with 9 nucleotides matching TRBD1. The CDR3 has 14 residues. Trimming at V came to 4 bases and at J to 5 bases, leaving 6 bases not matched to a gene. CDR1 SGHDT and CDR2 YYEEEE come from the germline V gene. CDR3 protein: CASSGTGGGETQYF. The CDR3 DNA sequence: TGTGCCAGCAGCGGTACAGGGGGCGGGGAGACCCAGTACTTC. Filled out from reference TRBV5-6 and TRBJ2-5, the complete variable domain reads DAGVTQSPTHLIKTRGQQVTLRCSPKSGHDTVSWYQQALGQGPQFIFQYYEEEERQRGNFPDRFSGHQFPNYSSELNVNALLLGDSALYLCASSGTGGGETQYFGPGTRLLVL.

CDR3 residues: CASSLGAGMNTEAFF. The CDR3 DNA reads TGTGCCAGCAGCTTAGGTGCGGGGATGAACACTGAAGCTTTCTTT. The V gene is TRBV7-8, the J gene TRBJ1-1; D remains ambiguous. The CDR3 contains 15 residues. The V gene's germline CDR1 is SGHVS and CDR2 FQNEAQ. Trimming stripped 1 base from V and 0 bases from J, with 9 bases between.

The CDR3 nucleotides read TGTGCCAGCAGCTTAGGGGGGGGAACTGAAGCTTTCTTT. This gives the protein CASSLGGGTEAFF. This chain uses TRBV7-9 with TRBJ1-1; possible D gene TRBD1, 5 bases. The V and J ends lost 1 base and 5 bases respectively, with 8 bases between them. Per germline, CDR1 SEHNR and CDR2 FQNEAQ (reference sequence). The length of the CDR3 is 13 residues.

This clone was seen a few times. The chain links TRBV2 to TRBJ2-3; possible D gene TRBD2, 5 bases. Germline V gene sequence: CDR1 SNHLY, CDR2 FYNNEI. V was shortened by 5 bases and J by 0 bases, with 9 bases between the two germline ends. This CDR3 region has 14 residues. The CDR3 bases are TGTGCCAGCAGTCGAGCGGAGAGCACAGATACGCAGTATTTT. It encodes CASSRAESTDTQYF.

This clone was seen more than once but under ten times. The chain has TRBV9 and TRBJ1-2, with 7 bases lining up with TRBD1. The junction had 4 bases not matched to a gene; V was cut back by 0 bases and J by 2 bases. This CDR3 is built from 15 residues. Germline V CDR1 and CDR2: SGDLS, YYNGEE. The CDR3 sequence: CASSVDSGQNYGYTF. CDR3 coding DNA: TGTGCCAGCAGCGTAGATTCGGGACAGAACTATGGCTACACCTTC.

This clone came up a few times. The chain combines TRBV11-2 with TRBJ1-2; 7 positions match TRBD1. The CDR3 is 13 residues long. V dropped 5 bases and J dropped 5; count of bases not matched to a gene: 5. Looked up from germline, CDR1 is SGHAT and CDR2 is FQNNGV. CDR3 protein: CASSGLGQYGYTF. CDR3 nucleotide sequence: TGTGCCAGCAGCGGCTTGGGACAGTATGGCTACACCTTC.

This sequence joins TRBV19 and TRBJ2-6; no definite D call. Germline CDR1 LNHDA, CDR2 SQIVND (reference sequence). The V gene lost 7 bases and the J gene lost 0 bases, with 13 bases spanning the gap. The CDR3 totals 16 residues. CDR3 loop: CASTNGLDSGANVLTF. The DNA of the CDR3 is TGTGCCAGTACTAATGGGCTCGACTCTGGGGCCAACGTCCTGACTTTC.

The rearrangement joins TRBV6-6 to TRBJ1-5, with 7 bases that match TRBD1. The CDR3 sequence is 15 residues long. Trimming took 5 bases from V and 2 from J; bases not matched to a gene: 6. Germline lookup yields CDR1 MNHNY and CDR2 SVGAGI (reference sequence). The CDR3 sequence is CASSLTGKGNQPQHF. The CDR3 bases are TGTGCCAGCAGTCTGACAGGGAAGGGCAATCAGCCCCAGCATTTT.

Only one count was recorded for this clone. This chain uses TRBV7-2 with TRBJ1-1; D uncertain. Looked up from germline, CDR1 is SGHTA and CDR2 is FQGNSA. The ends were cut back, 5 bases at V and 4 bases at J, with 14 bases in the middle. This CDR3 comprises 14 residues. CDR3 nucleotide sequence: TGTGCCAGCAGCCCTCCGCGCTCAGGCACTGAAGCTTTCTTT. Translation gives CASSPPRSGTEAFF.

This rearrangement joins TRBV5-1 to TRBJ2-1; 11 bases are shared with TRBD2. Germline assignment: CDR1 SGHRS and CDR2 YFSETQ. Unmatched junction bases numbered 5, after V lost 2 bases and J lost 7 bases. The CDR3 runs 15 residues. The DNA of the CDR3 is TGCGCCAGCAGCTTAAGACTAGCGGGGCCTAATGAGCAGTTCTTC. The encoded protein is CASSLRLAGPNEQFF.